Following are 5 T cell receptor beta chains from one sample sequenced in a study of blood T cell repertoires in COVID-19. Clones were sequenced by immunoSEQ multiplex PCR, and TCRdb holds only the in-frame ones, with some missing. There are 65,000 or so clones in the sample; 78% occur only once, and about 25% lies in the top ten. Sample: peripheral blood. Source of these receptors: a human donor in a cohort sampled during active COVID-19.

The chain recombines TRBV9 with TRBJ1-1, with D hard to call. The germline V and J ends were trimmed by 0 bases and 1 base, with 13 bases remaining between them. The germline CDR1 and CDR2 sequences are SGDLS and YYNGEE. The CDR3 spans 16 residues. CDR3 protein: CASSVGHNTPNTEAFF. In nucleotides, the CDR3 is TGTGCCAGCAGCGTAGGGCACAACACCCCGAACACTGAAGCTTTCTTT. Full variable domain (missing parts from reference TRBV9 and TRBJ1-1): DSGVTQTPKHLITATGQRVTLRCSPRSGDLSVYWYQQSLDQGLQFLIQYYNGEERAKGNILERFSAQQFPDLHSELNLSSLELGDSALYFCASSVGHNTPNTEAFFGQGTRLTVV.

The chain recombines TRBV10-3 with TRBJ1-1, with D possibly being TRBD1 (6 bases). Trimming removed 5 bases from V and 5 bases from J, with 15 bases in between. Germline V gene lookup returns CDR1 ENHRY and CDR2 SYGVKD. The CDR3 length is 14 residues. As DNA, the CDR3 is TGTGCCATCAGTCCACTAACAGGGCGAACTGAAGCTTTCTTT. It translates to CAISPLTGRTEAFF.

The chain carries TRBV5-4 and TRBJ1-2; 7 positions agree with TRBD1. Germline CDR1 SGHNT, CDR2 YYREEE (reference sequence). The CDR3 consists of 12 residues. J gave up 7 bases and V 0 bases, and 0 bases lay outside the gene matches. CDR3 DNA: TGTGCCAGCAGCTTGGACAGGGGTGGCTACACCTTC. This codes for CASSLDRGGYTF.

The V call is TRBV19, the J call TRBJ2-4; D is unresolved. Between the trimmed V and J ends, which lost 0 bases and 8 bases, there was a span of 5 bases. Per the germline V gene, CDR1 is LNHDA and CDR2 is SQIVND (reference sequence). CDR3 length: 12 amino acids. The CDR3 loop is CASSIDLYIQYF. DNA of the CDR3: TGTGCCAGTAGTATAGATCTGTACATTCAGTACTTC.

The chain employs TRBV11-2 and TRBJ1-1; 7 bases map to TRBD1. V was pared by 0 bases and J by 5 bases, with 6 bases of the junction left unmatched. Germline CDR1 reads SGHAT; CDR2 reads FQNNGV. This CDR3 has 15 amino acids. The CDR3 region has the DNA TGTGCCAGCAGCTTAGAGGCAGGGGGGAGGACTGAAGCTTTCTTT. Protein: CASSLEAGGRTEAFF.